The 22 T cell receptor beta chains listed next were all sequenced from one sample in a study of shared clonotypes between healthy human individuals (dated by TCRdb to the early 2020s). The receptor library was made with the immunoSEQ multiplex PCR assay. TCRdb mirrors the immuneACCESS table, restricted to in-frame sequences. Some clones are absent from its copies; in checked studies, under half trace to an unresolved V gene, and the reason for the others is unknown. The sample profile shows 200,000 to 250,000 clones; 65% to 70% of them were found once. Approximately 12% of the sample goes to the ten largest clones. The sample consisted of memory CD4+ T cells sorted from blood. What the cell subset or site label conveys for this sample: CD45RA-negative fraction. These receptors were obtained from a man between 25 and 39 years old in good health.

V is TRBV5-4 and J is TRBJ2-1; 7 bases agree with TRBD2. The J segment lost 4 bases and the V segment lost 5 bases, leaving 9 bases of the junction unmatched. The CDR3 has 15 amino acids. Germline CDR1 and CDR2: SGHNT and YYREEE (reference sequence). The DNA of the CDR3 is TGTGCCAGCAGTTCGGCGGGAGTTAGTTACAATGAGCAGTTCTTC. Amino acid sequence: CASSSAGVSYNEQFF.

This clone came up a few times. The CDR3 protein is CAWTGGASGRGLQYNEQFF. CDR3 nucleotide sequence: TGTGCCTGGACAGGCGGGGCTAGCGGGAGGGGACTTCAATACAATGAGCAGTTCTTC. This rearrangement joins TRBV30 to TRBJ2-1, with 12 bases matching TRBD2. Germline V gene sequence: CDR1 GTSNPN, CDR2 SVGIG (reference sequence). The CDR3 consists of 19 residues. With V trimmed by 4 bases and J by 4 bases, 17 bases remained unmatched.

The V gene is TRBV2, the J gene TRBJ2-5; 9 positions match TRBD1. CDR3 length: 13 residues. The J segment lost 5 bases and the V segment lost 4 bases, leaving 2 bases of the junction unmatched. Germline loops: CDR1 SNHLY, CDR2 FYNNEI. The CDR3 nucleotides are TGTGCCAGCAGTGGGACAGGGGAGGAGACCCAGTACTTC. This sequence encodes CASSGTGEETQYF.

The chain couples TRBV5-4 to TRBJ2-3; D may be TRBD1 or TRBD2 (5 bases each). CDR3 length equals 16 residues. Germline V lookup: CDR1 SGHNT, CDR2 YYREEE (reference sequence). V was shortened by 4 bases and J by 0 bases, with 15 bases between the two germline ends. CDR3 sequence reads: CASSPGTTLSTDTQYF. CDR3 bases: TGTGCCAGCAGCCCCGGGACCACCTTAAGCACAGATACGCAGTATTTT.

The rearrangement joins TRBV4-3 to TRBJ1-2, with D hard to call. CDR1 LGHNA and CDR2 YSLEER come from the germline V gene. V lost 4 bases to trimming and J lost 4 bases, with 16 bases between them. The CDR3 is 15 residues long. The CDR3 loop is CASSLWEAESYGYTF. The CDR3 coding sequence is TGCGCCAGCAGCCTATGGGAGGCCGAGTCCTATGGCTACACCTTC.

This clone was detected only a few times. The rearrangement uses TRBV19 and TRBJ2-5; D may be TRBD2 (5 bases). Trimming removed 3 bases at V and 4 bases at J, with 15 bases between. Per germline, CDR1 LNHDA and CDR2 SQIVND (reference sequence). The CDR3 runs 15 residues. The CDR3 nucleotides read TGTGCCAGTAGTATCCTCAGCGGTGGGAGAGAGACCCAGTACTTC. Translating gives CASSILSGGRETQYF. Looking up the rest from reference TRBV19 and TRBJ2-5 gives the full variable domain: DGGITQSPKYLFRKEGQNVTLSCEQNLNHDAMYWYRQDPGQGLRLIYYSQIVNDFQKGDIAEGYSVSREKKESFPLTVTSAQKNPTAFYLCASSILSGGRETQYFGPGTRLLVL.

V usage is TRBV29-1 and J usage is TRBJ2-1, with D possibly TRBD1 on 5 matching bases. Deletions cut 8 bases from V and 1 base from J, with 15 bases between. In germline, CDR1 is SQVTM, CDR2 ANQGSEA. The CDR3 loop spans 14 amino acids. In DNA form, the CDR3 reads TGCAGCACCCTTGGGCAGGGTTCCTACAATGAGCAGTTCTTC. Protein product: CSTLGQGSYNEQFF.

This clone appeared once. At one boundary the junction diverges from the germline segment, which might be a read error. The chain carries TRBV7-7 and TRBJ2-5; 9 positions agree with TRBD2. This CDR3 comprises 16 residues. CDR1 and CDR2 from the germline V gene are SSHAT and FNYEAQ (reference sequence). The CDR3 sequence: CASSSGSGSGVETQYF. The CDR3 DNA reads TGTGCTAGCAGCTCCGGTAGCGGGAGTGGTGTGGAGACCCAGTACTTC.

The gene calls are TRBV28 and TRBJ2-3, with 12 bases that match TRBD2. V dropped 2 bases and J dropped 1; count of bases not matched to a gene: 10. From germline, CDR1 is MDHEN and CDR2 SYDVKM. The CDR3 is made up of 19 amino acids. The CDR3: CASSLRLAGEAFGTDTQYF. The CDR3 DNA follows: TGTGCCAGCAGTTTACGACTAGCGGGAGAAGCTTTCGGCACAGATACGCAGTATTTT.

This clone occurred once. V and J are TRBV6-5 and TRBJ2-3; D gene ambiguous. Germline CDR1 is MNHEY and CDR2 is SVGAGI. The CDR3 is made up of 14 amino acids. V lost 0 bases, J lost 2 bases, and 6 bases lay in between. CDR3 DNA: TGTGCCAGCAGTTACTCGACCCACACAGATACGCAGTATTTT. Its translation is CASSYSTHTDTQYF.

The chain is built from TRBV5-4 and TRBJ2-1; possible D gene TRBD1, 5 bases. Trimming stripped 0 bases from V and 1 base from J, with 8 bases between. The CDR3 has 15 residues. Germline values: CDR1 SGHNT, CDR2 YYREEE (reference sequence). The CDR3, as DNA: TGTGCCAGCAGCTTGGAGGCAGGGTCCTACAATGAGCAGTTCTTC. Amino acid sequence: CASSLEAGSYNEQFF. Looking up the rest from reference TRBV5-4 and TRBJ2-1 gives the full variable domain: ETGVTQSPTHLIKTRGQQVTLRCSSQSGHNTVSWYQQALGQGPQFIFQYYREEENGRGNFPPRFSGLQFPNYSSELNVNALELDDSALYLCASSLEAGSYNEQFFGPGTRLTVL.

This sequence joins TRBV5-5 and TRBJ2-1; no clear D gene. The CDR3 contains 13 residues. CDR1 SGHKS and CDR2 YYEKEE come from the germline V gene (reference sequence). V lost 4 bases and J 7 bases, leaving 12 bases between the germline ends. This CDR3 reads CASSPKLYNEQFF. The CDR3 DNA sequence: TGTGCCAGCAGCCCAAAACTGTATAATGAGCAGTTCTTC. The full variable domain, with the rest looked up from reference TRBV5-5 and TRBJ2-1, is DAGVTQSPTHLIKTRGQQVTLRCSPISGHKSVSWYQQVLGQGPQFIFQYYEKEERGRGNFPDRFSARQFPNYSSELNVNALLLGDSALYLCASSPKLYNEQFFGPGTRLTVL.

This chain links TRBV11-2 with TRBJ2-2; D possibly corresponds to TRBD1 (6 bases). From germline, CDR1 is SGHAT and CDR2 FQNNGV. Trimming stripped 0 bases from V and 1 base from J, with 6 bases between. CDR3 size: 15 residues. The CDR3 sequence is CASSLDRGNTGELFF. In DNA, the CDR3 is TGTGCCAGCAGCTTAGACAGGGGGAACACCGGGGAGCTGTTTTTT. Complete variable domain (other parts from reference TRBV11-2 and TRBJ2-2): EAGVAQSPRYKIIEKRQSVAFWCNPISGHATLYWYQQILGQGPKLLIQFQNNGVVDDSQLPKDRFSAERLKGVDSTLKIQPAKLEDSAVYLCASSLDRGNTGELFFGEGSRLTVL.

The CDR3 loop is CASSLAGGYTEAFF. CDR3 in DNA: TGTGCCAGCAGCTTAGCAGGGGGCTACACTGAAGCTTTCTTT. The chain couples TRBV11-2 to TRBJ1-1, with TRBD1 identical over 8 bases. The germline gives CDR1 SGHAT, CDR2 FQNNGV. The length of the CDR3 is 14 residues. Unmatched junction bases numbered 1, after V lost 1 base and J lost 3 bases.

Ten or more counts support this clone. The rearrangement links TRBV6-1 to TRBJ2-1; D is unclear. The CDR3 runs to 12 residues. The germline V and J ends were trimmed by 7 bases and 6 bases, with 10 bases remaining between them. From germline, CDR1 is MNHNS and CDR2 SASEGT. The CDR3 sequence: CASTRWPNEQFF. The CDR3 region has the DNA TGTGCCAGCACCAGATGGCCCAATGAGCAGTTCTTC.

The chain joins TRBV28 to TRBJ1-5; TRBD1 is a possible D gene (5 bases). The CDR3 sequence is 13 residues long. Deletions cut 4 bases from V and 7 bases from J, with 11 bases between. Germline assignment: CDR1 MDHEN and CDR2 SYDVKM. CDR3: CASSSPGAQPQHF. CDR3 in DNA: TGTGCCAGCAGTTCCCCCGGGGCGCAGCCCCAGCATTTT.

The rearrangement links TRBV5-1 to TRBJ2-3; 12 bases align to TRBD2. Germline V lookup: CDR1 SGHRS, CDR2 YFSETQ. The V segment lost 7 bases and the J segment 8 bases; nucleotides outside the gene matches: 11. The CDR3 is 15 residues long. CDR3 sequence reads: CASSPTSGSVGTQYF. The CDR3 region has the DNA TGCGCCAGCTCCCCGACTAGCGGGAGTGTTGGTACGCAGTATTTT.

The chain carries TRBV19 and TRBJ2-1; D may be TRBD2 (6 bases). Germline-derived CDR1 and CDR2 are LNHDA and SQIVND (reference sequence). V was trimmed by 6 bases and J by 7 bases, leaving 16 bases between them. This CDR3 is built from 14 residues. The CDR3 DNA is TGTGCCAGTAGCCGACTAGAGGGCTTGAATGAGCAGTTCTTC. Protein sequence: CASSRLEGLNEQFF.

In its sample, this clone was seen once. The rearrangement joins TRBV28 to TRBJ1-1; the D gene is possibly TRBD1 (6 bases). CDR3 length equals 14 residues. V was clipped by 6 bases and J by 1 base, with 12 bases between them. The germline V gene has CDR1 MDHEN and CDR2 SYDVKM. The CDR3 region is CASRWTDTNTEAFF. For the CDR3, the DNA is TGTGCCAGCAGATGGACAGATACGAACACTGAAGCTTTCTTT.

CDR3 sequence: CASSPSGGLNTEAFF. Here the CDR3 DNA reads TGTGCCAGCAGCCCAAGCGGGGGTTTGAACACTGAAGCTTTCTTT. The rearrangement joins TRBV7-2 to TRBJ1-1; D perhaps matches TRBD1 (5 bases). Germline CDR1 and CDR2: SGHTA and FQGNSA. The CDR3 sequence is 15 residues long. V gave up 5 bases and J gave up 0 bases, with 13 bases separating them.

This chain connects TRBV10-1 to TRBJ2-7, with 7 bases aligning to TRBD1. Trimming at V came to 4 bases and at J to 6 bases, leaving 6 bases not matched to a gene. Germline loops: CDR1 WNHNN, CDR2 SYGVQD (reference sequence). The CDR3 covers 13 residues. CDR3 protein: CASSATGLGEQYF. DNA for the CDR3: TGCGCCAGCAGTGCGACAGGGCTAGGCGAGCAGTACTTC.

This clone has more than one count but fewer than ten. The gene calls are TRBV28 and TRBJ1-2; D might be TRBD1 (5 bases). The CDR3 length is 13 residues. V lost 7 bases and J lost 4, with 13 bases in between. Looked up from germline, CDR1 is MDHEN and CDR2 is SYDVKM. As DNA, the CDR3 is TGTGCCAGCATGTTCAGGGCCTCCTATGGCTACACCTTC. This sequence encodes CASMFRASYGYTF.